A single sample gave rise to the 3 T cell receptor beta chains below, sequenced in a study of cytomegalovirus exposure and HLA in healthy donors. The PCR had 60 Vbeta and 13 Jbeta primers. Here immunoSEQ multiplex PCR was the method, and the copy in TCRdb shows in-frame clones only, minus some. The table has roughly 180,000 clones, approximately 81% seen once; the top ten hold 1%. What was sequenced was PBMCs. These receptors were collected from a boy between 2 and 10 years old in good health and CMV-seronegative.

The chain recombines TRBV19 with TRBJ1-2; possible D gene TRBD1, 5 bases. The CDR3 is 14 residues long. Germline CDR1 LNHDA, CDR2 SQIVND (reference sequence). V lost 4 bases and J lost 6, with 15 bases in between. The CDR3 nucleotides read TGTGCCAGTAGTAGACCTCAGGCAGGGAATGGCTACACCTTC. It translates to CASSRPQAGNGYTF.

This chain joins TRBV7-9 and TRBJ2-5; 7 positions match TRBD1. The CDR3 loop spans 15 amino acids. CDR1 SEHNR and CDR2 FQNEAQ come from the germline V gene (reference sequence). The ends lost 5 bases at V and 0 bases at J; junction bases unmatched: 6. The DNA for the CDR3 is TGTGCCAGCAGCCACCCTGGGACAGACCAAGAGACCCAGTACTTC. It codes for CASSHPGTDQETQYF.

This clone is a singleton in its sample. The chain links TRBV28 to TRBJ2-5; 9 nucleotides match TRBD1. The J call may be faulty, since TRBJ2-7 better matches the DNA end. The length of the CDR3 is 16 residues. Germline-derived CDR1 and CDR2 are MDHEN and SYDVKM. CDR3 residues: CASSSLGGQGKNEQYF. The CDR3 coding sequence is TGTGCCAGCAGTTCCTTGGGGGGACAGGGAAAGAACGAGCAGTACTTC.